The 8 T cell receptor beta chains listed next were all sequenced from one sample in a study of cytomegalovirus exposure and HLA in healthy donors. 13 Jbeta primers and 60 Vbeta primers were used for the PCR. Profiling relied on immunoSEQ multiplex PCR, and the TCRdb table lists in-frame clones only, not all of them. The sample has 120,000 to 150,000 clones; over 60% are singletons. Input material: PBMCs. The origin of the receptors is a male donor in good health and CMV-seropositive.

This clone was observed a single time. The chain combines TRBV5-5 with TRBJ2-7, with a tentative D call TRBD1 (6 bases). Germline V gene sequence: CDR1 SGHKS, CDR2 YYEKEE (reference sequence). Trimming removed 3 bases at V and 0 bases at J, with 10 bases between. The CDR3 contains 14 residues. For the CDR3, the DNA is TGTGCCAGCAGCTCTCGGGACACCTCCTACGAGCAGTACTTC. Translated: CASSSRDTSYEQYF.

The chain links TRBV5-3 to TRBJ1-1; D not resolved. TRBV5-3 is reported as an ORF; its role is uncertain. Trimming took off 10 bases at V and 0 bases at J, with 13 bases between the two ends. The CDR3 is 13 amino acids. The CDR3 region has the DNA TGTGCCCTGATTTGGCGGGTGAACACTGAAGCTTTCTTT. Translated: CALIWRVNTEAFF.

In this sample, this clone turned up a few times. Within the sample, other DNA sequences also encode this same CDR3. The V call is TRBV7-8, the J call TRBJ1-3; D unresolved. This CDR3 contains 14 residues. Per the germline V gene, CDR1 is SGHVS and CDR2 is FQNEAQ. Trimming took off 5 bases at V and 0 bases at J, with 8 bases between the two ends. The CDR3 DNA is TGTGCCAGCAGCCTTGGGAGCTCTGGAAACACCATATATTTT. This encodes CASSLGSSGNTIYF.

V and J are TRBV4-1 and TRBJ2-5, with 10 bases that match TRBD2. The CDR3 runs 16 residues. Germline CDR1 and CDR2: MGHRA and YSYEKL. V shed 0 bases and J 9 bases; nucleotides not matched to a gene: 10. The CDR3 sequence is CASSQDPSGGNQAQYF. CDR3 coding DNA: TGCGCCAGCAGCCAAGACCCTAGCGGGGGAAACCAGGCCCAGTACTTC.

The chain combines TRBV4-3 with TRBJ2-7, with 7 bases aligning to TRBD1. This CDR3 has 15 amino acids. With 1 base clipped from V and 0 bases from J, the junction kept 3 bases outside the gene matches. CDR1 and CDR2 (germline): LGHNA, YSLEER. The CDR3 loop is CASSQGRDSSYEQYF. As DNA, the CDR3 is TGCGCCAGCAGCCAAGGACGGGACAGCTCCTACGAGCAGTACTTC.

The chain links TRBV28 to TRBJ2-7; TRBD2 matches at 7 bases. The CDR3 sequence is 14 residues long. Germline lookup yields CDR1 MDHEN and CDR2 SYDVKM. Trimming cost V 2 bases and J 6 bases; bases outside gene matches: 7. CDR3 in amino acids: CASSLIAGAREQYF. CDR3 in DNA: TGTGCCAGCAGTTTAATCGCGGGAGCCCGCGAGCAGTACTTC.

The chain links TRBV25-1 to TRBJ1-2; D gene ambiguous. This CDR3 comprises 12 residues. V shed 2 bases and J shed 2 bases, with 3 bases lying between them. Germline CDR1 and CDR2: MGHDK and SYGVNS. This chain's CDR3 is CASSEQNYGYTF. CDR3 sequence (DNA): TGTGCCAGCAGTGAACAGAACTATGGCTACACCTTC.

J is TRBJ2-7 and V is TRBV28, with D possibly matching TRBD1 (6 bases). The CDR3 has 13 residues. V was cut by 8 bases and J by 4 bases, with 15 bases left in between. The V gene's germline CDR1 is MDHEN and CDR2 SYDVKM. CDR3 in DNA: TGTGCCAGCGGGGGCATCTCGTTTTACGAGCAGTACTTC. This sequence encodes CASGGISFYEQYF. Full variable domain (remainder filled in from reference TRBV28 and TRBJ2-7): DVKVTQSSRYLVKRTGEKVFLECVQDMDHENMFWYRQDPGLGLRLIYFSYDVKMKEKGDIPEGYSVSREKKERFSLILESASTNQTSMYLCASGGISFYEQYFGPGTRLTVT.